These T cell receptor beta chains were read from a single sample in a study of T cell repertoires in cytomegalovirus infection. TCRdb ran MiXCR on the reads and lists one entry per CDR3 protein. The sample yields 250,000 to 300,000 distinct CDR3 sequences, roughly 26% seen once. The specimen was PBMCs. The source is a human donor in good health (CMV status not recorded). Some clones in this sample may be carry-over from other donors' samples. CDR3s include the opening cysteine and the closing phenylalanine or tryptophan.

TRBV7-2	CASSLMTLGYTF
TRBV20-1	CSARVPGAGLTGELFF
TRBV7-2	CASSSQGSGNTEAFF
TRBV14	CASSQPGLVSNEQFF
TRBV7-3	CASSFSWRGENTGELFF
TRBV12-3/TRBV12-4	CASSLAGTSGSSYNEQFF
TRBV7-2	CASSLVGGTAYYEQYF
TRBV5-4	CASSSPQGNTEAFF
TRBV2	CASSTGYNNSPLHF
TRBV5-4	CASSTPEGAEKLFF
TRBV7-2	CASSRGVRNIQYF
TRBV9	CASSGTGYNQPQHF
TRBV2	CASRTGEAERQYF
TRBV7-9	CASSMDRGGYNEQFF
TRBV7-9	CASSIGQPTIILPEAFF
TRBV2	CATAPGTLGGYEQYF
TRBV24-1	CATSDPPHDFVNTGELFF
TRBV6-2/TRBV6-3	CASSYPSGRVRTGELFF
TRBV7-2	CASSSGRVTEAFF
TRBV19	CASSTTATKINQPQHF
TRBV7-6	CASSPHVAGTNTGELFF
TRBV5-1	CASSSLGLAGGRSSYNEQFF
TRBV28	CASSLPGTGGSEQYF
TRBV5-3	CASSLETSGVTDTQYF
TRBV7-2	CASSRGGTEKLFF
TRBV12-3/TRBV12-4	CASRHGGTDEQFF
TRBV28	CASSALGTSSFNEQFF
TRBV7-2	CASSLAGARTDTQYF
TRBV28	CASSSRGSGAKNIQYF
TRBV29-1	CSVVRTDTQYF
TRBV28	CATQTAAGGIYGYTF
TRBV12-3/TRBV12-4	CASARGESYNEQFF
TRBV15	CAIRGVGANVLTF
TRBV7-6	CASSFSRSETQYF
TRBV28	CASSTGTFETEAFF
TRBV12-5	CASGLTGSTEAFF
TRBV7-6	CASSPGQGNYEQYF
TRBV7-9	CASSRTGDGETQYF
TRBV7-2	CASSLERGPYEQYF
TRBV12-3/TRBV12-4	CASSLAGGQNTEAFF
TRBV7-2	CASSRYRVRYNSPLHF
TRBV7-2	CASSLAVIYEQYF
TRBV24-1	CATLDRANTGELFF
TRBV5-1	CASSLGDSSGGLSQETQYF
TRBV2	CASSELGVRNTEAFF